The 30 T cell receptor beta chains in this list originate from one sample, sequenced in a study of cytomegalovirus exposure and HLA in healthy donors. The PCR contained 60 Vbeta and 13 Jbeta primers. Profiled with immunoSEQ multiplex PCR; TCRdb holds only in-frame clones, not every one. The data show just over 150,000 clones, over 75% seen once. Sample: PBMCs. These receptors came from a woman in her 50s in good health and CMV-seropositive.

The chain uses TRBV5-1 and TRBJ2-1, with TRBD2 matching 10 bases. The germline CDR1 and CDR2 sequences are SGHRS and YFSETQ. The CDR3 is made up of 15 amino acids. V lost 4 bases to trimming and J lost 1 base; unmatched junction nucleotides: 2. The CDR3 DNA reads TGCGCCAGCAGCACACTAGCGGGGTCCTACAATGAGCAGTTCTTC. Its protein product is CASSTLAGSYNEQFF.

V gene TRBV6-5 combines with J gene TRBJ2-1; 7 nucleotides match TRBD1. The CDR3 is 14 residues long. Germline V gene lookup returns CDR1 MNHEY and CDR2 SVGAGI. Trimming at V came to 5 bases and at J to 2 bases, leaving 3 bases not matched to a gene. This CDR3 reads CASSGGQTYNEQFF. The CDR3 bases are TGTGCCAGCAGTGGGGGACAGACCTACAATGAGCAGTTCTTC.

This clone turned up a few times. This sequence joins TRBV19 and TRBJ2-5; 8 bases agree with TRBD2. Trimming took 3 bases from V and 5 from J; bases not matched to a gene: 8. This CDR3 contains 15 residues. Germline V gives CDR1 LNHDA, CDR2 SQIVND (reference sequence). CDR3 nucleotide sequence: TGTGCCAGTAGTATTCAAAGGGCGGGAGGCGAGACCCAGTACTTC. Translating it yields CASSIQRAGGETQYF.

The rearrangement uses TRBV5-4 and TRBJ2-4, with a tentative D call TRBD1 (7 bases). There are 15 residues in the CDR3. Germline V gives CDR1 SGHNT, CDR2 YYREEE (reference sequence). Trimming left V 0 bases short and J 5 bases short, with 12 bases between. The CDR3 DNA reads as TGTGCCAGCAGCTTGGAATCAGGGGGGCAAAACATTCAGTACTTC. Its translation: CASSLESGGQNIQYF.

The rearrangement uses TRBV6-5 and TRBJ1-2; tentatively, D is TRBD1 (5 bases). Trimming removed 5 bases from V and 4 bases from J, with 14 bases in between. The germline V gene encodes CDR1 MNHEY and CDR2 SVGAGI. The CDR3 has 14 residues. CDR3 DNA: TGTGCCAGCAGTAAGGGGACTTCCCTCTATGGCTACACCTTC. Protein product: CASSKGTSLYGYTF.

This rearrangement joins TRBV4-2 to TRBJ2-7, with D perhaps TRBD2 (6 bases). This CDR3 has 15 residues. Trimming cost V 5 bases and J 0 bases, with 14 bases left between them. Germline V CDR1 and CDR2: LGHNA, YNFKEQ. The CDR3 region is CASSDRDSYSYEQYF. In nucleotides, the CDR3 is TGTGCCAGCAGCGATCGGGACTCCTACTCCTACGAGCAGTACTTC.

The V and J genes are TRBV11-2 and TRBJ1-1, with a possible D match to TRBD1 (6 bases). There are 15 residues in the CDR3. Germline CDR1 SGHAT, CDR2 FQNNGV. The V end was cut by 5 bases, the J end by 0 bases, with 13 bases between. The CDR3 nucleotides read TGTGCCAGCAGCGCACGTCAGGGGTTGAACACTGAAGCTTTCTTT. Residues: CASSARQGLNTEAFF. Drawing the rest from reference TRBV11-2 and TRBJ1-1, the complete variable domain is EAGVAQSPRYKIIEKRQSVAFWCNPISGHATLYWYQQILGQGPKLLIQFQNNGVVDDSQLPKDRFSAERLKGVDSTLKIQPAKLEDSAVYLCASSARQGLNTEAFFGQGTRLTVV.

The CDR3 here is CASSLGAGVGEKLFF. The CDR3 bases are TGTGCCAGCAGCTTGGGGGCAGGGGTTGGCGAAAAACTGTTTTTT. The V call is TRBV5-4, the J call TRBJ1-4, with D possibly being TRBD1 (6 bases). Per germline, CDR1 SGHNT and CDR2 YYREEE (reference sequence). The CDR3 runs 15 residues. The V end lost 0 bases, the J end lost 8 bases, and 14 bases lay between the germline ends.

The chain uses TRBV21-1 and TRBJ2-3; the D segment call TRBD2 is taken from the table without a DNA check. TRBV21-1 is classified as a pseudogene. This CDR3 region has 14 residues. The CDR3 DNA reads as TGTGCCAGCAGTCCCCGGGTGCACACAGATACGCAGTATTTT. The encoded protein is CASSPRVHTDTQYF.

The chain recombines TRBV5-4 with TRBJ1-1; TRBD1 might be the D (6 bases). Germline assignment: CDR1 SGHNT and CDR2 YYREEE (reference sequence). Trimming cost V 0 bases and J 10 bases, with 25 bases left between them. This CDR3 has 17 amino acids. In DNA form, the CDR3 reads TGTGCCAGCAGCTTGGCCTCTCAAGGGGGTCACGAAGGAGGAGCTTTCTTT. It yields the protein CASSLASQGGHEGGAFF.

This sequence joins TRBV2 and TRBJ2-7; 13 nucleotides line up with TRBD2. Losses at the gene ends were 6 bases for V and 2 bases for J; bases not matched to a gene: 1. Germline V lookup: CDR1 SNHLY, CDR2 FYNNEI. This CDR3 comprises 14 residues. CDR3 protein: CASRGLAGPYEQYF. DNA of the CDR3: TGTGCCAGCAGGGGACTAGCGGGACCCTACGAGCAGTACTTC. The entire variable domain, with the rest obtained from reference TRBV2 and TRBJ2-7, is as follows: EPEVTQTPSHQVTQMGQEVILRCVPISNHLYFYWYRQILGQKVEFLVSFYNNEISEKSEIFDDQFSVERPDGSNFTLKIRSTKLEDSAMYFCASRGLAGPYEQYFGPGTRLTVT.

This clone was found once. The genes are TRBV4-1 and TRBJ2-5; D not certain. The CDR3 is 16 residues long. Trimming stripped 0 bases from V and 1 base from J, with 12 bases between. Germline loops: CDR1 MGHRA, CDR2 YSYEKL. As DNA, the CDR3 is TGCGCCAGCAGCCAAGATCATCCAGGAAGCCAAGAGACCCAGTACTTC. Translating gives CASSQDHPGSQETQYF.

The chain links TRBV7-2 to TRBJ2-3, with TRBD2 matching 9 bases. V trimming: 1 base; J trimming: 6 bases; junction bases outside the gene matches: 11. Germline-derived CDR1 and CDR2 are SGHTA and FQGNSA. This CDR3 contains 17 residues. CDR3 in amino acids: CASSLGFGGGAGDTQYF. CDR3 in DNA: TGTGCCAGCAGCTTAGGTTTCGGCGGGGGGGCAGGTGATACGCAGTATTTT.

The chain recombines TRBV6-5 with TRBJ2-1, with 9 bases identical to TRBD1. CDR1 MNHEY and CDR2 SVGAGI come from the germline V gene. The V and J ends lost 0 bases and 8 bases, in that order; junction bases with no gene match: 8. This CDR3 spans 16 amino acids. The CDR3 reads CASSYSILGQGDEQFF. CDR3 coding DNA: TGTGCCAGCAGTTACTCTATTCTGGGACAGGGCGATGAGCAGTTCTTC.

The rearrangement uses TRBV6-5 and TRBJ2-3, with TRBD2 as a possible D gene (6 bases). The CDR3 is 15 amino acids. Trimming removed 0 bases from V and 2 bases from J, with 9 bases in between. Germline CDR1 is MNHEY and CDR2 is SVGAGI. The CDR3 DNA sequence: TGTGCCAGCAGTTACTCTGCTAGCGTCACAGATACGCAGTATTTT. This codes for CASSYSASVTDTQYF.

The CDR3: CASSGAGELAFF. As DNA, the CDR3 is TGTGCCAGCAGCGGGGCAGGGGAACTAGCTTTCTTT. V usage is TRBV9 and J usage is TRBJ1-1; D might be TRBD1 (6 bases). Trimming took off 3 bases at V and 10 bases at J, with 13 bases between the two ends. The germline gives CDR1 SGDLS, CDR2 YYNGEE. CDR3 length: 12 residues.

V usage is TRBV20-1 and J usage is TRBJ1-2; D possibly corresponds to TRBD1 (6 bases). V was cut by 6 bases and J by 5 bases, with 10 bases left in between. The CDR3 extends over 11 amino acids. The germline V gene encodes CDR1 DFQATT and CDR2 SNEGSKA (reference sequence). The CDR3 loop is CSAPTGYGYTF. DNA of the CDR3: TGCAGTGCGCCCACAGGGTATGGCTACACCTTC.

The chain recombines TRBV27 with TRBJ1-1, with TRBD1 as a possible D gene (6 bases). Deletions cut 5 bases from V and 6 bases from J, with 16 bases between. Germline values: CDR1 MNHEY, CDR2 SMNVEV (reference sequence). This CDR3 is 14 amino acids long. The CDR3 bases are TGTGCCAGCAGTGTACTTCAGGGGAGGGCTGAAGCTTTCTTT. Encoded protein: CASSVLQGRAEAFF.

This sequence joins TRBV12-5 and TRBJ2-7; maybe TRBD1 (6 bases). V lost 0 bases and J 0 bases, leaving 18 bases between the germline ends. CDR1 and CDR2 from the germline V gene are LGHNT and FRNRAP. The CDR3 has 18 amino acids. In DNA, the CDR3 is TGTGCTAGTGGTTTGGTACAATATTTCGAGGACAGCTCCTACGAGCAGTACTTC. Translated: CASGLVQYFEDSSYEQYF. Variable domain in full (rest from reference TRBV12-5 and TRBJ2-7): DARVTQTPRHKVTEMGQEVTMRCQPILGHNTVFWYRQTMMQGLELLAYFRNRAPLDDSGMPKDRFSAEMPDATLATLKIQPSEPRDSAVYFCASGLVQYFEDSSYEQYFGPGTRLTVT.

The chain recombines TRBV27 with TRBJ1-4; 11 nucleotides align to TRBD1. Unmatched junction bases numbered 6, after V lost 5 bases and J lost 7 bases. This CDR3 comprises 15 residues. Per germline, CDR1 MNHEY and CDR2 SMNVEV (reference sequence). CDR3 sequence (DNA): TGTGCCAGCAGTAGGTTCGGGACAGGGGGTGAAAAACTGTTTTTT. Encoded protein: CASSRFGTGGEKLFF.

CDR3 sequence (DNA): TGTGCCGCTAGCGGGGGGGCCACAGATACGCAGTATTTT. Its translation: CAASGGATDTQYF. V and J are TRBV19 and TRBJ2-3; 12 bases map to TRBD2. CDR3 length equals 13 residues. V shed 11 bases, J shed 2 bases, and the junction held 2 bases outside the gene matches. The germline CDR1 and CDR2 sequences are LNHDA and SQIVND (reference sequence).

There are a few counts of this clone. This chain links TRBV2 with TRBJ2-1, with 13 bases lining up with TRBD2. V was clipped by 8 bases and J by 7 bases; unmatched bases: 5. This CDR3 contains 14 residues. Germline assignment: CDR1 SNHLY and CDR2 FYNNEI. The CDR3 loop reads CASSRTSGSNEQFF. CDR3 DNA: TGTGCCAGCTCACGGACTAGCGGGAGTAATGAGCAGTTCTTC.

The table lists this clone with a count of one. This chain uses TRBV9 with TRBJ2-3; 8 bases line up with TRBD2. The V gene end was trimmed by 4 bases and the J gene end by 6 bases; junction bases not matched to a gene: 13. The length of the CDR3 is 16 residues. Per germline, CDR1 SGDLS and CDR2 YYNGEE. CDR3 residues: CASSLTPGGRGDTQYF. The CDR3 bases are TGTGCCAGCAGCCTCACTCCGGGGGGGCGGGGGGATACGCAGTATTTT.

The table lists this clone with a count of one. The chain carries TRBV29-1 and TRBJ1-2; D remains unclear. V lost 4 bases to trimming and J lost 8 bases, with 14 bases between them. The germline V gene has CDR1 SQVTM and CDR2 ANQGSEA. The CDR3 spans 12 residues. The chain's CDR3 is CSVAGFSLGYTF. The CDR3 DNA is TGCAGCGTTGCAGGATTCTCGCTCGGCTACACCTTC.

V usage is TRBV7-2 and J usage is TRBJ1-2; the match to TRBD1 covers 7 bases. Per germline, CDR1 SGHTA and CDR2 FQGNSA. There are 13 residues in the CDR3. With 6 bases clipped from V and 3 bases from J, the junction kept 4 bases outside the gene matches. The CDR3 DNA reads TGTGCCAGCAGTTCCACAGGGGACTATGGCTACACCTTC. This encodes CASSSTGDYGYTF.

This clone was observed a single time. The chain uses TRBV6-1 and TRBJ1-3, with TRBD1 as a possible D gene (5 bases). V lost 6 bases and J 1 base, leaving 7 bases between the germline ends. Germline CDR1 is MNHNS and CDR2 is SASEGT. CDR3 length: 13 residues. In nucleotides, the CDR3 is TGTGCCAGCAGGCCAGGGTCTGGAAACACCATATATTTT. This sequence encodes CASRPGSGNTIYF.

In its sample, this clone was seen once. For the CDR3, the DNA is TGTGCCACCACCCGGGCCGGGACAGGGGGTATAGAGCAGTACTTC. Amino acids: CATTRAGTGGIEQYF. The V call is TRBV5-6, the J call TRBJ2-7, with TRBD1 matching 11 bases. Germline V gene data show CDR1 as SGHDT and CDR2 as YYEEEE. Trimming cost V 9 bases and J 7 bases; bases outside gene matches: 15. This CDR3 has 15 residues.

The rearrangement uses TRBV6-6 and TRBJ1-1; D is unresolved. Trimming removed 6 bases at V and 1 base at J, with 9 bases between. The germline V gene has CDR1 MNHNY and CDR2 SVGAGI (reference sequence). This CDR3 comprises 13 residues. DNA of the CDR3: TGTGCCAGCAGCCCGGCGGGGAACACTGAAGCTTTCTTT. This encodes CASSPAGNTEAFF.

The count of this clone is one. CDR3 coding DNA: TGTGCCAGCTCCCTTGGACAGGGGAGTACCGGGGAGCTGTTTTTT. As protein: CASSLGQGSTGELFF. The rearrangement uses TRBV18 and TRBJ2-2, with 9 positions matching TRBD1. There are 15 residues in the CDR3. The germline V gene has CDR1 KGHSH and CDR2 LQKENI. J was trimmed by 5 bases and V by 6 bases; bases with no gene match: 7.

The rearrangement links TRBV6-1 to TRBJ2-6; perhaps TRBD2 as D (6 bases). This CDR3 is built from 14 residues. The germline gives CDR1 MNHNS, CDR2 SASEGT. Trimming removed 10 bases at V and 4 bases at J, with 14 bases between. CDR3 sequence: CANKGGSGANVLTF. The CDR3 nucleotides are TGTGCCAACAAGGGAGGATCGGGGGCCAACGTCCTGACTTTC.